The next 22 T cell receptor beta chains were all read from a single sample in a study of CD8+CD57+ T cells in acquired aplastic anemia. TCR beta VDJ and CDR3 profiling used genomic DNA as template. TCRdb recomputed calls from the reads with MiXCR, one row per CDR3 protein. Here the sample spans roughly 160,000 distinct CDR3 sequences, 55% to 70% being singletons. The sequencing input was sorted CD4+, CD8+, or CD8+CD57+ T cells (not recorded which) from PBMCs. These receptor sequences come from a human donor in good health.

This clonotype was seen a handful of times. The chain is built from TRBV28 and TRBJ1-5; D remains ambiguous. The V end lost 1 base, the J end lost 6 bases, and 13 bases lay between the germline ends. Germline V gene sequence: CDR1 MDHEN, CDR2 SYDVKM. The CDR3 totals 15 residues. The CDR3 protein is CASSLLEGGGQPQHF. The CDR3 coding sequence is TGTGCCAGCAGTTTATTGGAGGGCGGCGGTCAGCCCCAGCATTTT. Supplemented by reference TRBV28 and TRBJ1-5, the full variable domain reads DVKVTQSSRYLVKRTGEKVFLECVQDMDHENMFWYRQDPGLGLRLIYFSYDVKMKEKGDIPEGYSVSREKKERFSLILESASTNQTSMYLCASSLLEGGGQPQHFGDGTRLSIL.

This sequence joins TRBV5-6 and TRBJ1-3; D is uncertain. The ends were cut back, 0 bases at V and 0 bases at J, with 10 bases in the middle. The CDR3 is 16 amino acids. Germline CDR1 reads SGHDT; CDR2 reads YYEEEE. CDR3 DNA: TGTGCCAGCAGCTTGGCGCGGTGGAGCTCTGGAAACACCATATATTTT. It specifies CASSLARWSSGNTIYF.

This chain uses TRBV27 with TRBJ2-7; 14 positions agree with TRBD2. Germline CDR1 is MNHEY and CDR2 is SMNVEV (reference sequence). CDR3 length: 14 residues. V shed 6 bases, J shed 4 bases, and the junction held 2 bases outside the gene matches. This chain's CDR3 is CASRGLAGEYEQYF. In DNA, the CDR3 is TGTGCCAGCAGGGGACTAGCGGGAGAATACGAGCAGTACTTC.

This chain uses TRBV15 with TRBJ1-5, with no clear D. Per germline, CDR1 LNHNV and CDR2 YYDKDF (reference sequence). This CDR3 has 15 amino acids. V was pared by 3 bases and J by 1 base, with 10 bases between. The CDR3 protein is CATSRGRGSNQPQHF. CDR3 nucleotide sequence: TGTGCCACCAGCAGGGGTCGAGGGAGCAATCAGCCCCAGCATTTT.

The chain couples TRBV29-1 to TRBJ1-2; no firm D call. Germline loops: CDR1 SQVTM, CDR2 ANQGSEA. The CDR3 is made up of 11 amino acids. V was trimmed by 4 bases and J by 6 bases, leaving 9 bases between them. CDR3 in DNA: TGCAGCGTTGGTCTTGGGGATGGCTACACCTTC. It specifies CSVGLGDGYTF.

V gene TRBV25-1 combines with J gene TRBJ1-1; TRBD1 agrees at 8 bases. The CDR3 consists of 16 residues. Germline V CDR1 and CDR2: MGHDK, SYGVNS. After removal of 5 bases from V and 11 bases from J, the junction contained 19 bases not matched to a gene. The CDR3 nucleotides read TGTGCCAGCAGTAACCCCGGGACAGGCACCCAGGTTGATGCTTTCTTT. It yields the protein CASSNPGTGTQVDAFF.

Note on this clonotype: One end of the junction varies from germline; a read error may be responsible. The chain couples TRBV5-1 to TRBJ2-5, with D perhaps matching TRBD1 or TRBD2 (5 bases each). The tail of the sequence fits TRBJ2-3 better, so the J call may be wrong. Germline V gene data show CDR1 as SGHRS and CDR2 as YFSETQ. This CDR3 comprises 15 residues. The CDR3 region has the DNA TGTGCCTGGAGTGGACCCCGGGACGGCGTTTGGGGGCAGTATTTT. This codes for CAWSGPRDGVWGQYF.

Points on this clonotype: The CDR3 end shows no conserved phenylalanine or tryptophan, and so a read error is likely. This rearrangement joins TRBV10-3 to TRBJ2-7; D is possibly TRBD2 (5 bases). Germline loops: CDR1 ENHRY, CDR2 SYGVKD. The CDR3 totals 13 residues. V shed 3 bases and J shed 7 bases, with 13 bases lying between them. CDR3 amino acids: CAISDTDRGEQYL. CDR3 bases: TGTGCCATCAGTGACACAGACCGGGGAGAGCAGTACCTC.

The CDR3 protein is CATSDTRGYDTDTQYF. The CDR3 nucleotides read TGTGCCACCAGTGATACCCGGGGATACGACACAGATACGCAGTATTTT. This rearrangement joins TRBV24-1 to TRBJ2-3, with D maybe TRBD2 (5 bases). The V end lost 3 bases, the J end lost 2 bases, and 14 bases lay between the germline ends. Germline V gene lookup returns CDR1 KGHDR and CDR2 SFDVKD. CDR3 length equals 16 residues.

This clonotype was recorded many times. This chain connects TRBV6-5 to TRBJ2-5; D is possibly TRBD2 (6 bases). This CDR3 has 15 residues. The V and J ends lost 0 bases and 4 bases respectively, with 12 bases between them. The germline V gene has CDR1 MNHEY and CDR2 SVGAGI. The CDR3 loop reads CASSYSGGKSETQYF. The DNA of the CDR3 is TGTGCCAGCAGTTACTCGGGAGGTAAATCAGAGACCCAGTACTTC.

This clonotype was found many times. The chain carries TRBV7-6 and TRBJ2-5; D gene unclear. The CDR3 runs 14 residues. In germline, CDR1 is SGHVS, CDR2 FNYEAQ. Trimming shortened V by 0 bases and J by 1 base, and 6 bases separated the two germline ends. The CDR3 is CASSLAGLQETQYF. DNA of the CDR3: TGTGCCAGCAGCTTAGCAGGGCTCCAAGAGACCCAGTACTTC.

The V call is TRBV28, the J call TRBJ1-4; D remains ambiguous. V lost 7 bases to trimming and J lost 7 bases, with 28 bases between them. The CDR3 length is 18 residues. Per germline, CDR1 MDHEN and CDR2 SYDVKM. CDR3 protein: CASTTSALVRGSGEKLFF. In nucleotides, the CDR3 is TGTGCCAGCACCACGTCGGCCCTAGTACGGGGATCCGGTGAAAAACTGTTTTTT.

The gene calls are TRBV15 and TRBJ2-3; possible D gene TRBD2, 6 bases. V was trimmed by 3 bases and J by 2 bases, leaving 9 bases between them. This CDR3 contains 14 residues. Per germline, CDR1 LNHNV and CDR2 YYDKDF (reference sequence). CDR3 coding DNA: TGTGCCACCAGCAGGGGGGGAAACACAGATACGCAGTATTTT. It specifies CATSRGGNTDTQYF.

The genes are TRBV7-3 and TRBJ2-5, with a tentative D call TRBD2 (5 bases). The CDR3 totals 13 residues. CDR1 is SGHTA, CDR2 FQGTGA, per germline. V lost 5 bases to trimming and J lost 5 bases, with 12 bases between them. This chain's CDR3 is CASSKGRGETQYF. CDR3 nucleotides: TGTGCCAGCAGCAAAGGTAGAGGGGAGACCCAGTACTTC.

The gene calls are TRBV9 and TRBJ2-7; D gene ambiguous. CDR3 length: 15 residues. The V end lost 0 bases, the J end lost 2 bases, and 12 bases lay between the germline ends. Germline lookup yields CDR1 SGDLS and CDR2 YYNGEE. CDR3 bases: TGTGCCAGCAGCGTAGGACCGGAGATTACCTACGAGCAGTACTTC. The encoded protein is CASSVGPEITYEQYF.

For this clonotype: A much larger clone is a single base away; this may be a read error. The V call is TRBV24-1, the J call TRBJ1-2, with 8 bases matching TRBD1. This CDR3 comprises 18 residues. Germline assignment: CDR1 KGHDR and CDR2 SFDVKD. The CDR3 spells CATSDLGRQGAKDYGYAF. The CDR3 bases are TGTGCCACCAGTGATTTGGGGCGCCAGGGGGCGAAAGACTATGGCTACGCCTTC.

This chain links TRBV12-3 or TRBV12-4 with TRBJ2-5; 8 bases agree with TRBD2. CDR3 length equals 14 residues. V lost 4 bases to trimming and J lost 5 bases; unmatched junction nucleotides: 6. CDR3 DNA sequence: TGTGCCAGCAGTTCCGGGACTAGGGGCGAGACCCAGTACTTC. It encodes CASSSGTRGETQYF.

V usage is TRBV14 and J usage is TRBJ2-7, with 9 bases identical to TRBD2. V shed 4 bases, J shed 4 bases, and the junction held 2 bases outside the gene matches. The CDR3 contains 13 residues. The V gene's germline CDR1 is SGHDN and CDR2 FVKESK. As DNA, the CDR3 is TGTGCCAGCAGCCTAGCGGGGGTATACGAGCAGTACTTC. Translating gives CASSLAGVYEQYF. Supplemented by reference TRBV14 and TRBJ2-7, the full variable domain reads EAGVTQFPSHSVIEKGQTVTLRCDPISGHDNLYWYRRVMGKEIKFLLHFVKESKQDESGMPNNRFLAERTGGTYSTLKVQPAELEDSGVYFCASSLAGVYEQYFGPGTRLTVT.

This clonotype has a single count. With a much larger clone just one base away, this may be a read error. The rearrangement links TRBV11-3 to TRBJ2-7; D possibly corresponds to TRBD2 (6 bases). This CDR3 has 15 amino acids. Germline V lookup: CDR1 SGHNT, CDR2 YENEEA. V lost 1 base, J lost 2 bases, and 12 bases lay in between. The CDR3 loop is CASSLVAGPAYEQYF. The CDR3 DNA reads as TGTGCCAGCAGCTTAGTTGCGGGGCCGGCCTACGAGCAGTACTTC.

The rearrangement links TRBV20-1 to TRBJ2-1, with 11 bases identical to TRBD2. This CDR3 spans 10 amino acids. J gave up 14 bases and V 6 bases, and 3 bases lay outside the gene matches. CDR1 DFQATT and CDR2 SNEGSKA come from the germline V gene (reference sequence). As DNA, the CDR3 is TGCAGTGCAACTAGCGGGGGCAAGTTCTTC. Amino acids: CSATSGGKFF.

The chain couples TRBV6-4 to TRBJ2-1; D is unclear. The germline V gene has CDR1 MRHNA and CDR2 SNTAGT. Trimming stripped 4 bases from V and 5 bases from J, with 12 bases between. The CDR3 contains 14 residues. The CDR3 coding sequence is TGTGCCAGCAGTGTCGACGGAGAAGACAATGAGCAGTTCTTC. Translation: CASSVDGEDNEQFF.

This rearrangement joins TRBV7-9 to TRBJ1-2; TRBD1 might be the D (5 bases). The CDR3 is made up of 15 amino acids. Germline lookup yields CDR1 SEHNR and CDR2 FQNEAQ (reference sequence). V was cut by 5 bases and J by 4 bases, with 17 bases left in between. The CDR3 DNA is TGTGCCAGCAGCCCTCGGACAACGCCGTCCTATGGCTACACCTTC. It translates to CASSPRTTPSYGYTF.